The present entry profiles one T cell receptor (beta chain) with its context. This sample was included in a study of blood T cell repertoires in COVID-19. The CDR3 runs 14 residues. V gave up 0 bases and J gave up 6 bases; unmatched junction bases: 3. Sequencing was performed with immunoSEQ multiplex PCR; in TCRdb, only in-frame clones are kept and a portion is missing. In the table there are 110,000 or so clones, 81% of which are singletons. Sequencing input: peripheral blood. This clonotype was obtained from a man aged 50-60 years with acute or convalescent COVID-19. The V call is TRBV23-1, the J call TRBJ1-2; 8 bases match TRBD1. TRBV23-1 is given ORF status, its function remaining uncertain. CDR3 loop: CASSQSTRGHGYTF. The DNA for the CDR3 is TGCGCCAGCAGTCAATCGACCAGGGGGCATGGCTACACCTTC.